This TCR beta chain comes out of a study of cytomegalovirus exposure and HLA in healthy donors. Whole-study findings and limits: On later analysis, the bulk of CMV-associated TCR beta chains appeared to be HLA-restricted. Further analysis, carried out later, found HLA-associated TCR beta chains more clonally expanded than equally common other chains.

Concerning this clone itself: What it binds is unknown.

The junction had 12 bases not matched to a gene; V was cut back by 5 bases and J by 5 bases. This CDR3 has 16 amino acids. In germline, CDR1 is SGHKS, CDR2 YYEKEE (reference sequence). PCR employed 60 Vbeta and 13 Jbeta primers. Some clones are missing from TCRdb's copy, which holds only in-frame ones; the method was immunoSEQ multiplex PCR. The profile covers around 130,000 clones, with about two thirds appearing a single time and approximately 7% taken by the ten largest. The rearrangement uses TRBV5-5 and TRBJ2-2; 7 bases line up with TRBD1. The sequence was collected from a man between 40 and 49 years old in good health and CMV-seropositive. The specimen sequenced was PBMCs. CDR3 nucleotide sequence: TGTGCCAGCAGTTCGTCCCCGGGACAGATGACCGGGGAGCTGTTTTTT. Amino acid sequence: CASSSSPGQMTGELFF.